Presented here are 5 T cell receptor beta chains from one specimen sequenced in a study of T-cell memory formation after mild COVID-19. Each CDR3 protein gets one entry after TCRdb re-called the 5' RACE reads with MiXCR. The table has hundreds of thousands of distinct CDR3 sequences, roughly 22% seen once. The sequenced sample consisted of PBMCs or a T cell subset sorted from them (not recorded which). These receptors were taken from an adult woman who had mild COVID-19 (a few samples of this study predate the infection). Cell type and time point are not known.

CDR3 sequence reads: CASSSRPGESDTQYF. The CDR3 DNA reads as TGTGCCAGCAGCTCAAGGCCGGGGGAATCAGATACGCAGTATTTT. This rearrangement joins TRBV14 to TRBJ2-3; tentatively, D is TRBD2 (6 bases). V was shortened by 5 bases and J by 4 bases, with 16 bases between the two germline ends. Germline-derived CDR1 and CDR2 are SGHDN and FVKESK. The CDR3 contains 15 residues.

This clonotype showed up just a few times. The chain is built from TRBV5-1 and TRBJ2-7; perhaps TRBD2 as D (6 bases). Trimming stripped 1 base from V and 4 bases from J, with 9 bases between. CDR3 length: 13 amino acids. Germline V gene sequence: CDR1 SGHRS, CDR2 YFSETQ. The chain's CDR3 is CASSLLEGYEQYF. The DNA of the CDR3 is TGCGCCAGCAGCTTGTTGGAGGGTTACGAGCAGTACTTC. The variable domain in full, with the rest retrieved from reference TRBV5-1 and TRBJ2-7, is KAGVTQTPRYLIKTRGQQVTLSCSPISGHRSVSWYQQTPGQGLQFLFEYFSETQRNKGNFPGRFSGRQFSNSRSEMNVSTLELGDSALYLCASSLLEGYEQYFGPGTRLTVT.

V gene TRBV13 combines with J gene TRBJ2-1; TRBD2 aligns across 8 bases. This CDR3 region has 17 residues. Germline trimming cut 5 bases from V and 4 bases from J; bases unmatched to any gene: 13. Germline CDR1 PRHDT, CDR2 FYEKMQ (reference sequence). CDR3 protein: CASSTSKRGPAYNEQFF. In DNA form, the CDR3 reads TGTGCCAGCAGCACTTCGAAGCGGGGGCCCGCATACAATGAGCAGTTCTTC.

The sample holds a few counts of this clonotype. This sequence joins TRBV7-9 and TRBJ2-5; no definite D call. The germline CDR1 and CDR2 sequences are SEHNR and FQNEAQ (reference sequence). CDR3 size: 13 residues. Trimming took 2 bases from V and 4 from J, leaving 8 bases between them. The DNA of the CDR3 is TGTGCCAGCAGCTTACCGACTGGAGAGACCCAGTACTTC. Its translation is CASSLPTGETQYF. Looking up the rest from reference TRBV7-9 and TRBJ2-5 gives the full variable domain: DTGVSQNPRHKITKRGQNVTFRCDPISEHNRLYWYRQTLGQGPEFLTYFQNEAQLEKSRLLSDRFSAERPKGSFSTLEIQRTEQGDSAMYLCASSLPTGETQYFGPGTRLLVL.

Only a few counts were recorded for this clonotype. The chain combines TRBV5-4 with TRBJ2-5; D may match TRBD1 or TRBD2 (6 bases each). V lost 4 bases and J lost 4, with 20 bases in between. This CDR3 region has 16 residues. CDR1 and CDR2 (germline): SGHNT, YYREEE (reference sequence). The CDR3 DNA reads as TGTGCCAGCAGCAGGGGGGTAGGGAATACGGGAGAGACCCAGTACTTC. Amino acids: CASSRGVGNTGETQYF.